This T cell receptor (beta chain) is from a study of cytomegalovirus exposure and HLA in healthy donors (dated 2017 in TCRdb). Regarding the complete study: An earlier analysis of some 620 of the donors reported roughly 300 Gb of sequence data and 100 million to 120 million unique TCR beta sequences obtained from roughly 180 million T cells. High-throughput TCR immunosequencing, statistical association of individual TCRs with disease status, and machine learning were combined to predict cytomegalovirus infection status. In addition to the first cohort of approximately 670 subjects, a separate validation cohort of 120 different subjects was used. The study aimed to test whether cataloging public T cell receptors could reveal signatures of past pathogen exposure. Donor age, sex, ethnicity and CMV serostatus were compiled together with the repertoire data. All discovery cohort repertoires had been generated on a single sequencing platform. The study profiled the T cell repertoires of under 700 subjects by immunosequencing and related them to cytomegalovirus serostatus. Approximately 300 gigabases of sequencing data and around 88 million unique TCR sequences made up an early release that covered under 750 HLA-typed donors. Rather than drawing on any new phenotypic data, the later analysis identified candidate immune exposures from TCR beta sequences and the way those sequences occurred across donors. Several DR-DQ haplotypes were treated as single units for association and clustering because of strong linkage in the cohort. Among around 400 genotyped donors of the cohort, an average of about 240,000 unique TCR beta nucleotide sequences were sequenced per donor, roughly a sixth of them non-productive. To study patterns of TCR occurrence, a later analysis re-analyzed previously published TCR beta repertoires from just over 650 donors and added high-resolution HLA genotyping. In an earlier analysis of 587 of the donors, high-throughput TCR beta sequencing was used to judge whether each TCR beta V gene segment behaved as functional or pseudogenic. HLA typing included class I and class II loci at four-digit resolution. Typing coverage varied by locus: 629-630 donors for A, B, C, DRB1 and DQB1; approximately 500 for DQA1; approximately 570 for DPA1; under 490 for DPB1. Among the 398 genotyped donors, approximately 81% belonged to the genetic ancestry cluster associated with self-reported Caucasian donors. A later genetic analysis took genome-wide SNP genotypes for about 55% of the roughly 670 donors and used that subset as a discovery cohort.

There are 15 amino acids in the CDR3, from cysteine to phenylalanine inclusive. Only the CDR3 DNA stays, 45 bases, in frame from base 1. The CDR1 and CDR2 encoded by the germline V gene are MRHNA and SNTAGT. The trim is 3 bases for V and 2 bases for J, with a gap of 11 bases between the germline ends. Libraries were built with the immunoSEQ multiplex PCR assay. For the multiplex PCR, a mixture combining 60 forward primers for TCR Vbeta segments and 13 reverse primers for TCR Jbeta segments was used. A multiplex PCR assay on genomic DNA amplified the CDR3 region of rearranged TCR beta genes. On the Illumina HiSeq System, the amplified TCR beta libraries were sequenced as 87-base-pair reads. The paper's processing steps were these. A later analysis tallied tens of millions of unique TCR beta chains across the 660 or so repertoires, and some 12 million of those chains were shared by two or more donors. Raw reads were error-corrected and collapsed into unique sequences by a nearest-neighbor algorithm in which closely related sequences were merged to remove PCR and sequencing errors. CDR3 sequences were aligned to IMGT reference sequences to assign V, D and J gene segments. For a sequence to be retained, a match of at least six nucleotides to both a V gene segment and a J gene segment was required. A rearrangement was called productive if the CDR3 had no stop codons and remained in frame with V and J, and every other rearrangement was called non-productive. Following IMGT convention, CDR3 was defined as the stretch from the second conserved V-encoded cysteine to the conserved J-encoded phenylalanine. The earlier analysis of some 600 of the donors excluded sequences that lacked an unambiguous match to a single V gene segment. An earlier analysis of several hundred of the donors called V segments functional above 56.7% productive rearrangements and segregating when the between-donor standard deviation exceeded 5%. A statistical classification framework was developed to diagnose cytomegalovirus status using the catalog of TCR beta chain sequences. In a later analysis, V and J genes were assigned by comparing TCR nucleotide sequences against IMGT/GENE-DB human TR gene sequences. The TCRdist pipeline was used in a later analysis to assign CDR3 sequences and most-parsimonious VDJ recombination scenarios. In a later analysis, every TCR beta chain was defined by the combination of its CDR3 amino acid sequence and its V-gene family, and reads without a unique V-gene family were dropped. To address suspected cross-contamination and a sequencing artifact, a later analysis removed 550 to 750 highly shared, low-generation-probability nucleotide sequences. In a later analysis, a clonal expansion index was calculated for each public chain from normalized within-repertoire ranks of inferred template counts. In a later analysis, generation probabilities were computed using a VDJ recombination model fitted to out-of-frame rearrangements, and the results were checked against IGoR. In a later analysis, hypergeometric tests were used to score TCR-TCR, TCR-HLA and TCR-CMV co-occurrence, with a repertoire-size bias correction applied to TCR pairs. To estimate false discovery rates, a later analysis permuted the HLA or CMV assignments 20 times. In a later analysis, co-occurring TCRs were grouped using DBSCAN, with TCRdist sequence similarity added in when clustering inside HLA-allele-positive subsets. Co-occurrence clustering excluded repertoires with fewer than 30,000 or more than 120,000 public chains, plus five with anomalous nucleotide sharing. TCRdb obtained this table from immuneACCESS and retained in-frame rearrangements with V and J assigned. These tables miss some clones; where compared with another copy, unresolved V genes account for less than half of the shortfall, and the remainder is unexplained. That table furnishes V, J and clone size, whereas the DNA furnished D and trimming. The table for this sample lists fewer than 40,000 clones; roughly 85% of them were counted only once. Over 10% of the sample goes to the ten largest clones.

The cohort was made up of roughly 670 healthy bone marrow donors. Cohort members were all nominally healthy when sampled, although unrecorded immune exposures were likely present. The donor was CMV seropositive and was included in the group of 289 seropositive cohort members. A peripheral blood sample was provided by each donor, and peripheral blood mononuclear cells were used for TCR beta sequencing. The Qiagen DNeasy Blood Extraction Kit was used to extract genomic DNA from the blood cell samples. The research as a whole found: HLA typing was unavailable for some donors at each locus, so association tests used only the typed subset. In vitro tests confirmed that a few of the cytomegalovirus-associated TCR beta chains recognize cytomegalovirus antigens. The study gave a list of roughly 150 TCR beta chains associated with cytomegalovirus. The sequencing pipeline was judged likely to have produced a cluster of highly shared sequence variants as a technical artifact. A later analysis reported that several top co-occurrence clusters appeared linked to parvovirus B19, influenza, CMV and Epstein-Barr virus. A later analysis found that TCR association rates varied across HLA loci, with DRB1 alleles showing the most associated TCRs and HLA-C alleles the fewest. The cohort was sequenced for TCR beta chains only, and without alpha or paired-chain data the features that could be detected were limited. Because counts were too low, fewer than 20 rarely observed V segments, including chromosome 9 orphons, were excluded from the earlier analysis of under 650 of the donors. According to a later analysis, most CMV-associated TCR beta chains appeared to be HLA-restricted, and the HLA associations seemed to be driven largely by CMV exposure. A further reported finding was that TCR beta sequences accurately predicted the HLA-A and HLA-B alleles for most subjects in the first cohort. Most TCR sequences were seen in very few donors, while some public TCRs were found in many individuals. The classifier was reported to diagnose cytomegalovirus status with high specificity and sensitivity in both the original cohort and the validation cohort. Presence/absence analyses assumed roughly uniform sequencing depth across donors, an assumption that may not hold. Because the 87-base-pair reads could not distinguish some IMGT-functional V segments, including TRBV6-2 and TRBV6-3, those segments were excluded. CMV serostatus was the only immune exposure information available for the cohort. Broadly in line with IMGT annotations, most TCR beta V segments showed up in productive rearrangements about 87% or about 30% of the time in an earlier analysis of about 500 of the donors. The authors suggested that the approach could potentially be generalized to other disease states and immunological phenotypes. In a later genetic analysis, a missense DCLRE1C variant was associated with V-gene and J-gene trimming of TCR beta chains, and the association was replicated in an independent cohort. When HLA alleles, especially DR and DQ, strongly co-occurred, attributing TCR associations to individual alleles was difficult. Correlated functional status among segregating V segments might be attributable to linkage disequilibrium, but an unknown experimental factor could not be ruled out. According to a later genetic analysis, donors in an Asian-associated ancestry cluster had fewer N-insertions in productive TCRs than the approximately 610-donor mean. Specific HLA alleles were associated with 15,000 to 20,000 TCR beta sequences at a false discovery rate of 0.05 in a later analysis. A later analysis found that HLA-associated TCR beta chains were more clonally expanded and had lower generation probabilities than equally common non-associated chains.

As to this clone: What antigen it recognizes has not been identified. No much larger clone exists at a distance of one base, and base qualities are not known.

Sequenced sample: PBMCs. The chain links TRBV6-4 with TRBJ2-1; TRBD2 is a possible D gene, resting on 5 matching bases. The clonotype originates from a woman in her thirties or forties in good health and CMV-seropositive. In nucleotide form, the sequence is TGTGCCAGCAGTGATGAAGCGGCAACCTACAATGAGCAGTTCTTC. Its product reads: CASSDEAATYNEQFF.